This T cell receptor (beta chain) was captured in a study of blood T cell repertoires in COVID-19. Study-level information: Acute and convalescent COVID-19 samples came from the United States, Italy and Spain. PBMCs, B-cell-depleted T cells, or T cells were the source of the cDNA or gDNA that made up the material.

Per the original methods: Estimation of nucleated cell counts relied on the amplification of reference gene primers. Sequencing was performed with immunoSEQ multiplex PCR; in TCRdb, only in-frame clones are kept and a portion is missing. That table furnishes V, J and clone size, whereas the DNA furnished D and trimming. Of about 490,000 clones in the sample, approximately 85% were seen once. This CDR3 contains 13 residues. V was pared by 2 bases and J by 4 bases, with 11 bases between. Germline V CDR1 and CDR2: GTSNPN, SVGIG (reference sequence). This rearrangement joins TRBV30 to TRBJ1-1; D uncertain. This receptor was identified in a human donor in a cohort sampled during active COVID-19. The sample consisted of peripheral blood. The CDR3 sequence is CAWSLPLLTEAFF. In DNA form, the CDR3 reads TGTGCCTGGAGTCTTCCCCTCCTCACTGAAGCTTTCTTT. Full variable domain (remainder filled in from reference TRBV30 and TRBJ1-1): SQTIHQWPATLVQPVGSPLSLECTVEGTSNPNLYWYRQAAGRGLQLLFYSVGIGQISSEVPQNLSASRPQDRQFILSSKKLLLSDSGFYLCAWSLPLLTEAFFGQGTRLTVV.